One and the same sample provided the 17 T cell receptor beta chains below, sequenced in a study of OX40 agonist ivuxolimab in advanced cancers. TCRdb keeps only in-frame clones here, not all; method: immunoSEQ multiplex PCR. In the table there are some 43,000 clones, roughly 94% of which are singletons. Sequencing was performed on CD4+ or CD8+ T cells sorted from blood, taken in a trial of the OX40 agonist ivuxolimab. The receptors shown here come from an adult with an advanced solid tumor such as melanoma, head and neck, liver or kidney cancer.

This chain connects TRBV7-3 to TRBJ2-2; 9 bases agree with TRBD2. The V segment lost 1 base and the J segment 0 bases; nucleotides outside the gene matches: 6. CDR1 SGHTA and CDR2 FQGTGA come from the germline V gene. The CDR3 runs 18 residues. CDR3 nucleotides: TGTGCCAGCAGCTTAAGTCCATCTAGCGGGACGAACACCGGGGAGCTGTTTTTT. This sequence encodes CASSLSPSSGTNTGELFF. Together with reference TRBV7-3 and TRBJ2-2, the CDR3 gives the full variable domain: GAGVSQTPSNKVTEKGKYVELRCDPISGHTALYWYRQSLGQGPEFLIYFQGTGAADDSGLPNDRFFAVRPEGSVSTLKIQRTERGDSAVYLCASSLSPSSGTNTGELFFGEGSRLTVL.

The chain recombines TRBV7-9 with TRBJ1-1; 7 nucleotides agree with TRBD1. Germline V gene lookup returns CDR1 SEHNR and CDR2 FQNEAQ (reference sequence). The CDR3 is 14 residues long. The J segment lost 3 bases and the V segment lost 5 bases, leaving 6 bases of the junction unmatched. For the CDR3, the DNA is TGTGCCAGCAGCCGTACAGGGGATCACACTGAAGCTTTCTTT. It specifies CASSRTGDHTEAFF.

This clone turned up a few times. V gene TRBV5-1 combines with J gene TRBJ1-1; no reliable D call. Per the germline V gene, CDR1 is SGHRS and CDR2 is YFSETQ. V was pared by 0 bases and J by 8 bases, with 5 bases between. The CDR3 has 11 amino acids. The CDR3 reads CASSLGYEAFF. Written as DNA, the CDR3 is TGCGCCAGCAGCTTGGGATACGAAGCTTTCTTT. Supplemented by reference TRBV5-1 and TRBJ1-1, the full variable domain reads KAGVTQTPRYLIKTRGQQVTLSCSPISGHRSVSWYQQTPGQGLQFLFEYFSETQRNKGNFPGRFSGRQFSNSRSEMNVSTLELGDSALYLCASSLGYEAFFGQGTRLTVV.

The J gene is TRBJ2-2, the V gene TRBV7-2, with TRBD1 identical over 7 bases. This CDR3 contains 15 residues. The V segment lost 1 base and the J segment 6 bases; nucleotides outside the gene matches: 5. Germline assignment: CDR1 SGHTA and CDR2 FQGNSA. CDR3 residues: CASSLVYRGPGELFF. CDR3 bases: TGTGCCAGCAGCTTAGTTTACAGGGGCCCCGGGGAGCTGTTTTTT.

The chain is built from TRBV18 and TRBJ2-2; possible D gene TRBD1, 5 bases. Trimming left V 2 bases short and J 5 bases short, with 6 bases between. The CDR3 length is 13 residues. Germline V gives CDR1 KGHSH, CDR2 LQKENI. The CDR3 protein is CASSPRGTGELFF. CDR3 sequence (DNA): TGTGCCAGCTCACCAAGGGGAACCGGGGAGCTGTTTTTT.

The CDR3 DNA follows: TGTGCCAGCGCCACACAGGGGAAGGACGAGCAGTACTTC. The encoded protein is CASATQGKDEQYF. The chain is built from TRBV5-5 and TRBJ2-7, with 7 bases that match TRBD1. Per the germline V gene, CDR1 is SGHKS and CDR2 is YYEKEE (reference sequence). V was clipped by 7 bases and J by 5 bases; unmatched bases: 9. CDR3 size: 13 residues.

The chain links TRBV5-4 to TRBJ1-2; D is unclear. The V end lost 3 bases, the J end lost 0 bases, and 9 bases lay between the germline ends. Germline V CDR1 and CDR2: SGHNT, YYREEE (reference sequence). The CDR3 sequence is 14 residues long. In nucleotides, the CDR3 is TGTGCCAGCAGCTCATACCGGGCTAACTATGGCTACACCTTC. Translation: CASSSYRANYGYTF.

The genes are TRBV21-1 and TRBJ1-1. TRBV21-1 is an annotated pseudogene. CDR3 length: 13 residues. CDR3 region: CASDGRKNTEAFF. CDR3 bases: TGTGCCAGCGACGGACGGAAGAACACTGAAGCTTTCTTT.

The chain joins TRBV7-3 to TRBJ2-2, with a possible D match to TRBD2 (5 bases). The CDR3 consists of 15 residues. The germline V gene encodes CDR1 SGHTA and CDR2 FQGTGA. V was clipped by 4 bases and J by 1 base, with 10 bases between them. CDR3 DNA sequence: TGTGCCAGCAGCTACCGGGAACAGAACACCGGGGAGCTGTTTTTT. It yields the protein CASSYREQNTGELFF. The full variable domain, in which reference TRBV7-3 and TRBJ2-2 provide the parts outside the CDR3, is GAGVSQTPSNKVTEKGKYVELRCDPISGHTALYWYRQSLGQGPEFLIYFQGTGAADDSGLPNDRFFAVRPEGSVSTLKIQRTERGDSAVYLCASSYREQNTGELFFGEGSRLTVL.

This chain uses TRBV6-5 with TRBJ2-7; the D is unclear. Between the trimmed V and J ends, which lost 8 bases and 5 bases, there was a span of 10 bases. The CDR3 runs 11 residues. CDR1 is MNHEY and CDR2 is SVGAGI in the germline V gene. The CDR3 bases are TGTGCCAGCGGCCCCATCCACGAGCAGTACTTC. Protein: CASGPIHEQYF.

The gene calls are TRBV19 and TRBJ2-5; no clear D. The CDR3 sequence is 10 residues long. From germline, CDR1 is LNHDA and CDR2 SQIVND (reference sequence). With 5 bases removed from V and 5 bases from J, the gap between germline ends came to 3 bases. Written as DNA, the CDR3 is TGTGCCAGTAGTGGTGAGACCCAGTACTTC. This gives the protein CASSGETQYF.

V usage is TRBV4-2 and J usage is TRBJ1-2, with D unclear. With 4 bases removed from V and 2 bases from J, the gap between germline ends came to 14 bases. The germline V gene has CDR1 LGHNA and CDR2 YNFKEQ. The CDR3 is 15 residues long. The CDR3 spells CASSPTTGGNYGYTF. The CDR3 nucleotides read TGTGCCAGCAGCCCCACAACTGGAGGGAACTATGGCTACACCTTC.

The V and J genes are TRBV5-1 and TRBJ2-7; TRBD2 matches at 9 bases. The CDR3 length is 13 residues. Germline lookup yields CDR1 SGHRS and CDR2 YFSETQ. Unmatched junction bases numbered 8, after V lost 7 bases and J lost 6 bases. The CDR3 sequence: CASVGLAPSEQYF. CDR3 nucleotide sequence: TGCGCCAGCGTGGGACTAGCTCCATCCGAGCAGTACTTC.

The chain links TRBV28 to TRBJ1-3, with 8 positions matching TRBD1. The CDR3 runs 16 residues. CDR1 is MDHEN, CDR2 SYDVKM, per germline. The junction had 14 bases not matched to a gene; V was cut back by 5 bases and J by 8 bases. CDR3 sequence: CASSPRQGALGDTIYF. As DNA, the CDR3 is TGTGCCAGCAGTCCCCGGCAGGGGGCCCTCGGGGACACCATATATTTT. Full variable domain (remainder filled in from reference TRBV28 and TRBJ1-3): DVKVTQSSRYLVKRTGEKVFLECVQDMDHENMFWYRQDPGLGLRLIYFSYDVKMKEKGDIPEGYSVSREKKERFSLILESASTNQTSMYLCASSPRQGALGDTIYFGEGSWLTVV.

The table lists this clone with a few counts. The chain uses TRBV6-1 and TRBJ2-7, with D possibly TRBD2 on 6 matching bases. This CDR3 comprises 15 residues. The V end lost 5 bases, the J end lost 1 base, and 15 bases lay between the germline ends. From germline, CDR1 is MNHNS and CDR2 SASEGT. The CDR3, as DNA: TGTGCCAGCAGTCCCCCACGGGAGACGTCCTACGAGCAGTACTTC. Amino acid sequence: CASSPPRETSYEQYF.

This chain uses TRBV29-1 with TRBJ2-1, with TRBD1 matching 7 bases. The germline V gene encodes CDR1 SQVTM and CDR2 ANQGSEA. J lost 6 bases, V lost 4 bases, and 0 bases had no gene match. CDR3 size: 11 residues. The CDR3 is CSVAGGNEQFF. The CDR3 coding sequence is TGCAGCGTTGCAGGGGGCAATGAGCAGTTCTTC.

The V gene is TRBV5-6, the J gene TRBJ1-5; D not resolved. V lost 1 base and J lost 0, with 11 bases in between. The CDR3 runs 16 residues. Germline CDR1 reads SGHDT; CDR2 reads YYEEEE. CDR3 region: CASSLTTFGSNQPQHF. The CDR3 region has the DNA TGTGCCAGCAGCTTGACGACATTTGGTAGCAATCAGCCCCAGCATTTT.